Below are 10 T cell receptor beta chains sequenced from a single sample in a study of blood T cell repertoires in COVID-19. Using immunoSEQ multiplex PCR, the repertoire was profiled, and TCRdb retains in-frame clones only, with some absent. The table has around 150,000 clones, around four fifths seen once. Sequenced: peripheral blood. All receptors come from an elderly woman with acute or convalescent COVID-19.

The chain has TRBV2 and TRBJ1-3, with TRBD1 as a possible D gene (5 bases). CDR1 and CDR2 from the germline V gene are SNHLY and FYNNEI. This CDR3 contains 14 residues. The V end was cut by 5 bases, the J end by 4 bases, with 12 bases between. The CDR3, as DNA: TGTGCCAGCAGTTTTGGGGCCCCCGGAAACACCATATATTTT. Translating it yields CASSFGAPGNTIYF.

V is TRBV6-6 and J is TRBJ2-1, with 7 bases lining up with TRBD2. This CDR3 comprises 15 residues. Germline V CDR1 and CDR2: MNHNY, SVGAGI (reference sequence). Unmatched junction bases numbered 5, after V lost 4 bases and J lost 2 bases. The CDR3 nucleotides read TGTGCCAGCAGTTGGGGGGGTGGGACCTACAATGAGCAGTTCTTC. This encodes CASSWGGGTYNEQFF.

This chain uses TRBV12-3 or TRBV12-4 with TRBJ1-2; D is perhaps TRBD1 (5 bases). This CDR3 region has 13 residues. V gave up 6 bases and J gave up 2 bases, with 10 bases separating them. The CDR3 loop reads CASSRDSNYGYTF. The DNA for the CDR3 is TGTGCCAGCAGCCGTGACAGCAACTATGGCTACACCTTC.

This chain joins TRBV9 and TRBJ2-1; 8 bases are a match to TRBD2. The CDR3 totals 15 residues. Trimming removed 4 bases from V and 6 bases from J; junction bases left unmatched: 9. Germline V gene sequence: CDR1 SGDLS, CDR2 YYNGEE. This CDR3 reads CASSSWTSRINEQFF. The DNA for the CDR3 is TGTGCCAGCAGCTCGTGGACTAGCCGAATCAATGAGCAGTTCTTC.

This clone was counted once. The CDR3 here is CASSVRLLQGLETQYF. The CDR3 DNA sequence: TGCGCCAGCAGCGTACGCCTATTACAGGGTTTGGAGACCCAGTACTTC. The rearrangement joins TRBV5-1 to TRBJ2-5, with D tentatively TRBD1 (6 bases). Trimming cost V 4 bases and J 5 bases, with 21 bases left between them. The germline V gene encodes CDR1 SGHRS and CDR2 YFSETQ. The CDR3 extends over 16 amino acids.

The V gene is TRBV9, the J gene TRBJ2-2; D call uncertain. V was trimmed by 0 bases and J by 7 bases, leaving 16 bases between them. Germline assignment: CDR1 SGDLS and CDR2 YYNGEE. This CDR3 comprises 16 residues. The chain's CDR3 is CASSVGQRPLVGELFF. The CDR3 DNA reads TGTGCCAGCAGCGTAGGTCAGCGCCCGTTAGTCGGGGAGCTGTTTTTT.

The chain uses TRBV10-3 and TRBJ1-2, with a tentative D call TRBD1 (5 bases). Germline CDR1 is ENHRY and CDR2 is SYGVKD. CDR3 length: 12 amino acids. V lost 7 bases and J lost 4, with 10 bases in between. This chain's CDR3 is CAIMGQGYGYTF. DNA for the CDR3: TGTGCCATCATGGGCCAGGGCTATGGCTACACCTTC.

The CDR3 region has the DNA TGTGCCAGCAGTTTACCCCCTAGCGGGAGGGCAGATACGCAGTATTTT. Amino acids: CASSLPPSGRADTQYF. The chain employs TRBV27 and TRBJ2-3; 12 bases are a match to TRBD2. This CDR3 has 16 amino acids. From germline, CDR1 is MNHEY and CDR2 SMNVEV (reference sequence). Trimming cost V 2 bases and J 4 bases; bases outside gene matches: 4.

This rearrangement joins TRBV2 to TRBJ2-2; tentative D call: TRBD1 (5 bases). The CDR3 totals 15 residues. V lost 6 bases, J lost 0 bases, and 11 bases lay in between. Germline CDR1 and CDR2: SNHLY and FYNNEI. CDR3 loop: CASREQATNTGELFF. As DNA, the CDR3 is TGTGCCAGCAGAGAACAGGCGACGAACACCGGGGAGCTGTTTTTT.

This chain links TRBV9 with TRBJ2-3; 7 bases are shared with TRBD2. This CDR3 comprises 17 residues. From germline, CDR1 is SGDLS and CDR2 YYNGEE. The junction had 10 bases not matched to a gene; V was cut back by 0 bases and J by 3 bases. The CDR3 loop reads CASSVVGGGYQTDTQYF. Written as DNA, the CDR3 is TGTGCCAGCAGCGTAGTCGGCGGGGGATACCAGACAGATACGCAGTATTTT.